This T cell receptor beta chain is drawn from a study of blood T cell repertoires in COVID-19. The wider study: COVID-19 samples from acute and convalescent phases originated in the United States, Italy and Spain. T cells, B-cell-depleted T cells, or PBMCs supplied cDNA or gDNA.

Sequencing was performed with immunoSEQ multiplex PCR; in TCRdb, only in-frame clones are kept and a portion is missing. The repertoire includes under 400,000 clones, 88% of them detected once, and approximately 1% sits in the top ten. Participants came from around 25 US areas, aged roughly 18 to 89 years. Within the 2 weeks before study entry, each person in the exposed group met a COVID-19 case. The CDR3 totals 16 residues. V was cut by 3 bases and J by 4 bases, with 16 bases left in between. Germline CDR1 and CDR2: MNHNS and SASEGT. The sample taken for sequencing was PBMCs or T cells enriched from blood (not recorded which). The clonotype originates from a woman younger than 45 who had been exposed to COVID-19. This chain uses TRBV6-1 with TRBJ2-1; weak D call: TRBD2 (7 bases). The CDR3 region is CASSDQLARGYNEQFF. The CDR3 region has the DNA TGTGCCAGCAGTGACCAACTAGCGAGGGGGTACAATGAGCAGTTCTTC.